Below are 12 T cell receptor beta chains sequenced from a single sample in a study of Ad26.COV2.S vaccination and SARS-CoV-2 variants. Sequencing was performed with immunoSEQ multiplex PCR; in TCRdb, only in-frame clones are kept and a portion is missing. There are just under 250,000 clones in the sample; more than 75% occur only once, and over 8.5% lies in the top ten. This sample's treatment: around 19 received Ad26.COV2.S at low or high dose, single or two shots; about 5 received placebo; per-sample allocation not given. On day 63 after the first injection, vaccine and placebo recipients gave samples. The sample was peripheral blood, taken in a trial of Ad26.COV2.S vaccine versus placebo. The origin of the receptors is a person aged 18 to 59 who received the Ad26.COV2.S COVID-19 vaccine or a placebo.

CDR3 residues: CASSRRDGTDTQYF. The DNA of the CDR3 is TGTGCCAGCAGTCGCCGGGACGGCACAGATACGCAGTATTTT. V usage is TRBV6-5 and J usage is TRBJ2-3; perhaps D is TRBD1 or TRBD2 (5 bases each). Germline loops: CDR1 MNHEY, CDR2 SVGAGI. The CDR3 spans 14 residues. Trimming shortened V by 5 bases and J by 1 base, and 10 bases separated the two germline ends.

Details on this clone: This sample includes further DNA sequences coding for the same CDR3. CDR3 sequence: CASSLAGGPYEQYF. The CDR3 region has the DNA TGTGCCAGCAGCTTAGCGGGGGGGCCCTACGAGCAGTACTTC. The V gene is TRBV7-2, the J gene TRBJ2-7; D is possibly TRBD2 (7 bases). The CDR3 contains 14 residues. CDR1 and CDR2 from the germline V gene are SGHTA and FQGNSA. Trimming left V 0 bases short and J 2 bases short, with 8 bases between.

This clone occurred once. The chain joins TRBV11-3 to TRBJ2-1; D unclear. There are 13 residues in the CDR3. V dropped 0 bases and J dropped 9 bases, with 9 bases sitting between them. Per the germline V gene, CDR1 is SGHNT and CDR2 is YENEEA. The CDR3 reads CASSLDPWGEQFF. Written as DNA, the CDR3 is TGTGCCAGCAGCTTAGATCCATGGGGTGAGCAGTTCTTC.

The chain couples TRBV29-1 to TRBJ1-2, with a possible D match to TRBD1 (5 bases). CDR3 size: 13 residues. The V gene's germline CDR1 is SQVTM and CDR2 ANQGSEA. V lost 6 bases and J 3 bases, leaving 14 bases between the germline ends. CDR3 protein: CSVANAGDYGYTF. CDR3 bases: TGCAGCGTCGCCAACGCGGGGGACTATGGCTACACCTTC.

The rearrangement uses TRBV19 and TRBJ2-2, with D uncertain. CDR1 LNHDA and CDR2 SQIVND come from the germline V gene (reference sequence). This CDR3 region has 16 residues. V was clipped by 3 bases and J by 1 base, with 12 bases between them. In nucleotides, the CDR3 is TGTGCCAGTAGTATTGGCACCCGATGGAACACCGGGGAGCTGTTTTTT. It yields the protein CASSIGTRWNTGELFF.

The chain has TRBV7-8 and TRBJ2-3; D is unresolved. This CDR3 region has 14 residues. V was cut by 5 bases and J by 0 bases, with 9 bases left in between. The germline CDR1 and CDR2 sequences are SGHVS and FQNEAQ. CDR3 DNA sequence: TGTGCCAGCAGCCGGTCGGACAGCACAGATACGCAGTATTTT. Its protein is CASSRSDSTDTQYF. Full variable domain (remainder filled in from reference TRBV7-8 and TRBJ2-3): GAGVSQSPRYKVAKRGQDVALRCDPISGHVSLFWYQQALGQGPEFLTYFQNEAQLDKSGLPSDRFFAERPEGSVSTLKIQRTQQEDSAVYLCASSRSDSTDTQYFGPGTRLTVL.

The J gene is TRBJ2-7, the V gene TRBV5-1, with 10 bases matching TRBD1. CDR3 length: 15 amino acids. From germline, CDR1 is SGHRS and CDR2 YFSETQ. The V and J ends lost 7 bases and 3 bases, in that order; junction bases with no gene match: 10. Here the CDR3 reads CASGTSTGGYYEQYF. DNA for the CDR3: TGCGCCAGCGGTACATCGACAGGGGGCTACTACGAGCAGTACTTC.

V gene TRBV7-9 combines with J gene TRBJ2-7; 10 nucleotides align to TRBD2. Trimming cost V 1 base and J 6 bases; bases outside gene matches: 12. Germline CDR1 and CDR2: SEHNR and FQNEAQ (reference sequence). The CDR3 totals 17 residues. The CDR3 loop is CASSLVGGAGGPVEQYF. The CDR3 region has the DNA TGTGCCAGCAGCTTAGTAGGGGGAGCGGGAGGGCCAGTCGAGCAGTACTTC.

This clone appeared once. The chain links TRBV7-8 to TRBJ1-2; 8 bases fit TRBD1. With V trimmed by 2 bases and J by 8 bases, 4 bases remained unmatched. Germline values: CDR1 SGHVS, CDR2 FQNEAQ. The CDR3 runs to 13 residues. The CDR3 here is CASSLLQGDGYTF. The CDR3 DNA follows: TGTGCCAGCAGCTTATTACAGGGGGACGGCTACACCTTC.

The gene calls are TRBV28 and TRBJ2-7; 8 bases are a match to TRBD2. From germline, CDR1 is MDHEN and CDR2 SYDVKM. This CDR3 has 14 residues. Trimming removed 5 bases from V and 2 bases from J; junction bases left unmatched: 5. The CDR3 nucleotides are TGTGCCAGCAGTGATAGCGGGGCAGCCTACGAGCAGTACTTC. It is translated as CASSDSGAAYEQYF. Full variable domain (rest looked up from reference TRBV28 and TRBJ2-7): DVKVTQSSRYLVKRTGEKVFLECVQDMDHENMFWYRQDPGLGLRLIYFSYDVKMKEKGDIPEGYSVSREKKERFSLILESASTNQTSMYLCASSDSGAAYEQYFGPGTRLTVT.

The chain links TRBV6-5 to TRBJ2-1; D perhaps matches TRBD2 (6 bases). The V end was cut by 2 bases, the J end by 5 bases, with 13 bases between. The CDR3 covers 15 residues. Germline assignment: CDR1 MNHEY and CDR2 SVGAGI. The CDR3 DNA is TGTGCCAGCAGTTACGTCCCCAGGGAGGACAATGAGCAGTTCTTC. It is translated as CASSYVPREDNEQFF.

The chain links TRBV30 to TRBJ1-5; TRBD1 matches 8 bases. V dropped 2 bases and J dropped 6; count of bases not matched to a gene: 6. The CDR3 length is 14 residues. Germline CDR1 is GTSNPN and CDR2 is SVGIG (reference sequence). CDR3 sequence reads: CAWSLQGGAQPQHF. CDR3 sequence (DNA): TGTGCCTGGAGTTTACAGGGGGGCGCTCAGCCCCAGCATTTT.